These 8 T cell receptor beta chains came from one sample sequenced in a study of response to subunit inactivated influenza vaccine. TCRdb reprocessed the RT-PCR reads with MiXCR, giving one entry per CDR3 protein. Counted here are hundreds of thousands of distinct CDR3 sequences, around 18% occurring once; the ten biggest clones make up approximately 10%. The input for sequencing was PBMCs from blood, taken roughly 5 days after vaccination. The receptors stem from a man aged 50 to 59 who received an inactivated influenza vaccine.

The V and J genes are TRBV20-1 and TRBJ1-1, with no clear D. Germline loops: CDR1 DFQATT, CDR2 SNEGSKA (reference sequence). The V and J ends lost 3 bases and 0 bases respectively, with 11 bases between them. The CDR3 consists of 14 residues. This CDR3 is CSARAGTLNTEAFF. The CDR3 region has the DNA TGCAGTGCTAGGGCAGGAACCCTGAACACTGAAGCTTTCTTT.

The gene calls are TRBV28 and TRBJ2-1; a possible D gene is TRBD1 (6 bases). CDR1 and CDR2 (germline): MDHEN, SYDVKM. The germline V and J ends were trimmed by 5 bases and 10 bases, with 27 bases remaining between them. The CDR3 is 17 residues long. This chain's CDR3 is CASSAPTGLRLAGEQFF. The CDR3 DNA follows: TGTGCCAGCAGTGCACCCACAGGGCTTCGGCTAGCTGGCGAGCAGTTCTTC.

The rearrangement joins TRBV2 to TRBJ2-7, with D possibly being TRBD2 (6 bases). Per the germline V gene, CDR1 is SNHLY and CDR2 is FYNNEI. V was pared by 6 bases and J by 6 bases, with 9 bases between. The CDR3 spans 11 residues. Here the CDR3 reads CASSRRGEQYF. The CDR3 DNA follows: TGTGCCAGCAGCAGGAGGGGCGAGCAGTACTTC. Variable domain in full (rest from reference TRBV2 and TRBJ2-7): EPEVTQTPSHQVTQMGQEVILRCVPISNHLYFYWYRQILGQKVEFLVSFYNNEISEKSEIFDDQFSVERPDGSNFTLKIRSTKLEDSAMYFCASSRRGEQYFGPGTRLTVT.

This clonotype was seen a handful of times. The chain uses TRBV20-1 and TRBJ1-3, with D hard to call. This CDR3 contains 15 residues. Germline V gene lookup returns CDR1 DFQATT and CDR2 SNEGSKA (reference sequence). V lost 5 bases to trimming and J lost 4 bases, with 18 bases between them. CDR3 coding DNA: TGCAGTGCTGCCCCGGGCAGTCCATCCGGAAACACCATATATTTT. This encodes CSAAPGSPSGNTIYF.

There are many counts of this clonotype. This chain links TRBV12-3 or TRBV12-4 with TRBJ2-2, with D tentatively TRBD1 (6 bases). The CDR3 is made up of 13 amino acids. Trimming took off 11 bases at V and 4 bases at J, with 14 bases between the two ends. The CDR3 DNA follows: TGTGCCGGCACAGGGTCCGCCACCGGGGAGCTGTTTTTT. As protein: CAGTGSATGELFF.

This sequence joins TRBV7-2 and TRBJ1-2, with a tentative D call TRBD1 (5 bases). This CDR3 has 14 amino acids. V was cut by 3 bases and J by 8 bases, with 16 bases left in between. Germline V gives CDR1 SGHTA, CDR2 FQGNSA. For the CDR3, the DNA is TGTGCCAGCAGCTTCTTAGAGGGACTGCGGGGCTACACCTTC. It is translated as CASSFLEGLRGYTF.

This chain joins TRBV7-2 and TRBJ2-7, with D uncertain. CDR3 size: 13 residues. Germline lookup yields CDR1 SGHTA and CDR2 FQGNSA. Trimming took off 2 bases at V and 5 bases at J, with 10 bases between the two ends. The CDR3 DNA follows: TGTGCCAGCAGCTTAAACAGCGCCCACGAGCAGTACTTC. Translating gives CASSLNSAHEQYF.

V and J are TRBV4-3 and TRBJ2-3; D is perhaps TRBD1 (6 bases). The germline gives CDR1 LGHNA, CDR2 YSLEER. This CDR3 region has 16 residues. Trimming shortened V by 4 bases and J by 3 bases, and 17 bases separated the two germline ends. CDR3 region: CASSPAPGHMTDTQYF. The CDR3 DNA is TGCGCCAGCAGCCCGGCACCGGGACATATGACAGATACGCAGTATTTT.